These T cell receptor beta chains were read from a single sample in a study of metastatic and nonmetastatic thyroid tumors. TCRdb re-called the PCR reads through MiXCR. The sample consists of fewer than 9,000 clones, around 38% of them appearing once. Sequencing input: tumor tissue. These receptors were obtained from a female donor with papillary thyroid cancer or a benign thyroid nodule (not recorded which). Some clones in this sample may be carry-over from other donors' samples. CDR3s leave out the opening cysteine and the closing phenylalanine or tryptophan. The order of the fields is clone size, J gene, V gene, CDR3 protein. Size is stated for part of the rows, as once, few or many counts, or as a class when the clone is expanded.

abundance: NA; j_gene: TRBJ2-3; v_gene: TRBV5-1; CDR3aa: ASSLVGHPTDTQY
abundance: NA; j_gene: TRBJ2-1; v_gene: TRBV12-3/TRBV12-4; CDR3aa: ASSLGALFGSYNEQF
abundance: NA; j_gene: TRBJ1-5; v_gene: TRBV2; CDR3aa: ASSGDQGSNQPQH
abundance: NA; j_gene: TRBJ1-1; v_gene: TRBV20-1; CDR3aa: SAGVVMVMDTEAF
abundance: many; j_gene: TRBJ2-3; v_gene: TRBV7-8; CDR3aa: ASSPGLDLRTDTQY
abundance: NA; j_gene: TRBJ1-2; v_gene: TRBV24-1; CDR3aa: ATSGRGVGYGYT
abundance: NA; j_gene: TRBJ1-1; v_gene: TRBV5-8; CDR3aa: ASSFSGGAGEAF
abundance: NA; j_gene: TRBJ2-3; v_gene: TRBV20-1; CDR3aa: SASWPDLFTDTQY
abundance: NA; j_gene: TRBJ2-7; v_gene: TRBV7-2; CDR3aa: AISLWAGLKYEQY
abundance: NA; j_gene: TRBJ2-3; v_gene: TRBV5-1; CDR3aa: VSQTGVADTQY
abundance: NA; j_gene: TRBJ2-1; v_gene: TRBV7-2; CDR3aa: ASRTTQSGSSPF
abundance: medium-sized; j_gene: TRBJ2-5; v_gene: TRBV6-1; CDR3aa: ASSYTGETQY
abundance: NA; j_gene: TRBJ2-7; v_gene: TRBV20-1; CDR3aa: SAALPGKREGDEQY
abundance: NA; j_gene: TRBJ1-2; v_gene: TRBV7-2; CDR3aa: ASSLQRPHGYT
abundance: NA; j_gene: TRBJ2-2; v_gene: TRBV10-3; CDR3aa: AISESLLAGNTGELF
abundance: NA; j_gene: TRBJ2-7; v_gene: TRBV20-1; CDR3aa: SAQVARTGAYEQY
abundance: NA; j_gene: TRBJ1-2; v_gene: TRBV2; CDR3aa: ASSGTLNYGYT
abundance: few; j_gene: TRBJ1-2; v_gene: TRBV6-5; CDR3aa: ASSYDSYT
abundance: once; j_gene: TRBJ2-5; v_gene: TRBV7-9; CDR3aa: ASSTRDTPETQY
abundance: medium-sized; j_gene: TRBJ2-1; v_gene: TRBV9; CDR3aa: ASSPRAGGAGNEQF
abundance: NA; j_gene: TRBJ2-7; v_gene: TRBV11-3; CDR3aa: ASSLRRDSQEQY
abundance: few; j_gene: TRBJ2-5; v_gene: TRBV28; CDR3aa: ASSLSQIQETQY
abundance: NA; j_gene: TRBJ1-2; v_gene: TRBV9; CDR3aa: ASSVAPTINYGYT
abundance: few; j_gene: TRBJ2-7; v_gene: TRBV28; CDR3aa: ASSRFGSSGNYEQY